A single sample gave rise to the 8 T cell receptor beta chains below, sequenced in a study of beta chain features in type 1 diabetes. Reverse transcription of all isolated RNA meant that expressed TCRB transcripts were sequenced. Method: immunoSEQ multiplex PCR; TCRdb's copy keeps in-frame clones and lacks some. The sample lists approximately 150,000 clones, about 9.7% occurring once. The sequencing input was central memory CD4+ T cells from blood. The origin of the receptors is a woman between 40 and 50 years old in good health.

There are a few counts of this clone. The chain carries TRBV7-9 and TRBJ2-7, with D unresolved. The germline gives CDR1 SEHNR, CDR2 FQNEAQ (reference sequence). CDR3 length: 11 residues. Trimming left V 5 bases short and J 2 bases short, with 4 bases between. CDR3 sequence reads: CASSATYEQYF. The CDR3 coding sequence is TGTGCCAGCAGCGCTACCTACGAGCAGTACTTC.

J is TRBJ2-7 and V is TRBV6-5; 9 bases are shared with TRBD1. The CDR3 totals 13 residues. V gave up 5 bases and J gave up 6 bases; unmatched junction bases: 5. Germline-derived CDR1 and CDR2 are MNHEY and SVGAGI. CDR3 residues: CASSRTGVTEQYF. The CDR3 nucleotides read TGTGCCAGCAGTAGGACAGGGGTCACCGAGCAGTACTTC.

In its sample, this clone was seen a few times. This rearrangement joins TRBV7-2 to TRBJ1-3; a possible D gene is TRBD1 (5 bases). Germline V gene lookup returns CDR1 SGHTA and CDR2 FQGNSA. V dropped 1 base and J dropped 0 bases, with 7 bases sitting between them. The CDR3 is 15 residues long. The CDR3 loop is CASSLDTGSGNTIYF. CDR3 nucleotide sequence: TGTGCCAGCAGCTTAGATACAGGCTCTGGAAACACCATATATTTT. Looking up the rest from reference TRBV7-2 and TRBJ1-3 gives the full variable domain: GAGVSQSPSNKVTEKGKDVELRCDPISGHTALYWYRQSLGQGLEFLIYFQGNSAPDKSGLPSDRFSAERTGGSVSTLTIQRTQQEDSAVYLCASSLDTGSGNTIYFGEGSWLTVV.

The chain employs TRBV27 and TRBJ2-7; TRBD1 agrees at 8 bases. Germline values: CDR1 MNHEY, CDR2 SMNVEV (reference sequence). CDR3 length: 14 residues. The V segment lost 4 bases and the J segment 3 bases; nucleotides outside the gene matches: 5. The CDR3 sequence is CASSSDREFYEQYF. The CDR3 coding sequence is TGTGCCAGCAGTTCGGACAGGGAGTTCTACGAGCAGTACTTC.

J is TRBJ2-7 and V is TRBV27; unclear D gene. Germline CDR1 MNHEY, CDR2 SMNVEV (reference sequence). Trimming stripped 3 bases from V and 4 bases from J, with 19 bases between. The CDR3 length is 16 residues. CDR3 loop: CASSFRVSSHTYEQYF. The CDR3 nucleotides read TGTGCCAGCAGTTTCCGGGTATCCTCTCACACTTACGAGCAGTACTTC.

CDR3 DNA: TGTGCCAGCGGGAGTGTGGGGGGCGAGCAGTACTTC. Translated, it gives CASGSVGGEQYF. The chain joins TRBV7-6 to TRBJ2-7; a weak D match, TRBD2 (6 bases). The CDR3 runs to 12 residues. Germline CDR1 and CDR2: SGHVS and FNYEAQ. The ends were cut back, 8 bases at V and 6 bases at J, with 14 bases in the middle.

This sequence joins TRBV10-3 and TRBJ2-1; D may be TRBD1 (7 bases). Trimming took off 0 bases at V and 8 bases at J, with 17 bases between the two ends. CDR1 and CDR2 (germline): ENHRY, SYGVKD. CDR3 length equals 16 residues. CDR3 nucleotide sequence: TGTGCCATCAGTGAGTCCGGGACAGTGGGAGGAGATGAGCAGTTCTTC. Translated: CAISESGTVGGDEQFF.

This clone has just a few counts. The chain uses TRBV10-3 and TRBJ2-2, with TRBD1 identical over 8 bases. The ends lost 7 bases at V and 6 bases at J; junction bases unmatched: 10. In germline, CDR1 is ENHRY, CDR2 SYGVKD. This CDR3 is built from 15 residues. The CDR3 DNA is TGTGCCATCACTCCAGGGGGCGGATCGTCCGGGGAGCTGTTTTTT. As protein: CAITPGGGSSGELFF.